One T cell receptor beta chain is described in this entry. This specimen comes from a study of T cells expressing NK-cell markers. At the level of the study: It was sorted CD3+CD56+NKG2C+, CD3+CD56+NKG2C- and CD3+CD56-NKG2C+ T cells that supplied the TCR beta repertoires.

5'RACE template switching built TCR beta cDNA with unique molecular identifiers. Reprocessing the 5' RACE reads, TCRdb reports a single entry for every CDR3 protein and omits DNA. The sample has fewer than 550,000 distinct CDR3 sequences. This TCR was recovered from a woman in her 50s in good health. Sequenced input: blood T cells: a sorted CD56 or NKG2C T cell subset, CD4+ or CD8+ T cells, or bulk PBMC T cells (not recorded which).

This CDR3 is CSAQGRMDQPQHF. The chain joins TRBV20-1 to TRBJ1-5. Germline V CDR1 and CDR2: DFQATT, SNEGSKA (reference sequence). The CDR3 loop spans 13 amino acids.